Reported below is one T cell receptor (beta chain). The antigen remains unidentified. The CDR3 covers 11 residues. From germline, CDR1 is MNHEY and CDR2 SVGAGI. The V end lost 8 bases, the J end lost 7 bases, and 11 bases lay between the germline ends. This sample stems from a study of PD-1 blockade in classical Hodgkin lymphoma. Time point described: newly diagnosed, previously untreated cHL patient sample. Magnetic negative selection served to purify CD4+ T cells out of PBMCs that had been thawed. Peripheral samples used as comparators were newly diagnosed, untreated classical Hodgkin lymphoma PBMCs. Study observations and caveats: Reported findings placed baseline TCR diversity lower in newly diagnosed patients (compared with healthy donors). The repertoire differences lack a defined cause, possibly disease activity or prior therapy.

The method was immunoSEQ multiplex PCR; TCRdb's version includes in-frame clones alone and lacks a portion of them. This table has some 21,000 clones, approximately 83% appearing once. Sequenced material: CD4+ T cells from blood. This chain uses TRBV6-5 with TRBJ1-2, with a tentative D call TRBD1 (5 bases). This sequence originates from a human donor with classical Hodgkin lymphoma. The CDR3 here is CASRAGFGYTF. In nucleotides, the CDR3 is TGTGCCAGCCGGGCAGGGTTTGGCTACACCTTC.